This entry is about one T cell receptor (beta chain). The entry originates in a study of CD8 T cells in Susac syndrome. Both CD4+ and CD8+ T cells were negatively isolated, and TEMRA cells underwent FACS enrichment. With random hexamers, reverse transcription was performed on about 0.5 to 1 ug of RNA. The immunoSEQ assay covered 54 Vbeta and 13 Jbeta segments for CDR3. Each CDR3 protein gets one entry after TCRdb re-called the immunoSEQ multiplex PCR reads with MiXCR. Counted here are approximately 140,000 distinct CDR3 sequences, about 95% occurring once; the ten biggest clones make up over 0.095%. Germline V CDR1 and CDR2: LNHDA, SQIVND (reference sequence). Trimming removed 7 bases at V and 5 bases at J, with 8 bases between. The CDR3 is made up of 12 amino acids.

The chain joins TRBV19 to TRBJ2-2, with D unclear. The specimen was CD4+ T cells from PBMCs. The sequence came from a human donor with multiple sclerosis. CDR3: CASKGGTGELFF. For the CDR3, the DNA is TGTGCCAGTAAAGGTGGAACCGGGGAGCTGTTTTTT.